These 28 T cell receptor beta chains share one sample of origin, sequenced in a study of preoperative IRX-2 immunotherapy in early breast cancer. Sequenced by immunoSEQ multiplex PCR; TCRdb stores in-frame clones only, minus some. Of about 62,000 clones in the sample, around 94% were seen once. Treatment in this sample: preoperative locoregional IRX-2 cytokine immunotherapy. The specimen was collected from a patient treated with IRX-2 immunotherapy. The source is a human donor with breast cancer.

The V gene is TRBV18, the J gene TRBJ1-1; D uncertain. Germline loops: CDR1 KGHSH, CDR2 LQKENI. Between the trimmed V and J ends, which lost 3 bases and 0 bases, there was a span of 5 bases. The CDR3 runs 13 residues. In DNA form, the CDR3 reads TGTGCCAGCTCACCTTCACTGAACACTGAAGCTTTCTTT. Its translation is CASSPSLNTEAFF.

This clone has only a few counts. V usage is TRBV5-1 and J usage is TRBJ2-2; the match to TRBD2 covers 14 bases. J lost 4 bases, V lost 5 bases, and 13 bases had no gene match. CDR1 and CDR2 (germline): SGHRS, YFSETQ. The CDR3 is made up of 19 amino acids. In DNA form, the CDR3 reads TGCGCCAGCAGTCCCGGTGGGGTCGGACTAGCGGGGGGCACCGGGGAGCTGTTTTTT. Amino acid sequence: CASSPGGVGLAGGTGELFF. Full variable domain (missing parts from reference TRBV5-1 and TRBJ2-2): KAGVTQTPRYLIKTRGQQVTLSCSPISGHRSVSWYQQTPGQGLQFLFEYFSETQRNKGNFPGRFSGRQFSNSRSEMNVSTLELGDSALYLCASSPGGVGLAGGTGELFFGEGSRLTVL.

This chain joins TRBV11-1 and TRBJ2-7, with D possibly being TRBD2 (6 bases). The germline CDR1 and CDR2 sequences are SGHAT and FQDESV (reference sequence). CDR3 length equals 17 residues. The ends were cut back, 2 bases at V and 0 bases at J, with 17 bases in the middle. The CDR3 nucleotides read TGTGCCAGCAGCTTAAGTAAGACCGGGGGATACTCCTACGAGCAGTACTTC. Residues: CASSLSKTGGYSYEQYF.

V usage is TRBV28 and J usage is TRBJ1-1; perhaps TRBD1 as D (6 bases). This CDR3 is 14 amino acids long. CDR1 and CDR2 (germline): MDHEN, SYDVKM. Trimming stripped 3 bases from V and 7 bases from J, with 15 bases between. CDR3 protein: CASSLGGPGLEAFF. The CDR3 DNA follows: TGTGCCAGCAGTTTGGGGGGCCCAGGGCTTGAAGCTTTCTTT.

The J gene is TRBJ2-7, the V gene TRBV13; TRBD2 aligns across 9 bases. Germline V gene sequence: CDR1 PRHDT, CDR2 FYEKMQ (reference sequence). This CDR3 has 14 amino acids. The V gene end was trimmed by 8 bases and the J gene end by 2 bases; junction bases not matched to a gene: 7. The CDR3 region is CASRERGAAYEQYF. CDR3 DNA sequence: TGTGCCAGCCGGGAGCGGGGGGCAGCCTACGAGCAGTACTTC.

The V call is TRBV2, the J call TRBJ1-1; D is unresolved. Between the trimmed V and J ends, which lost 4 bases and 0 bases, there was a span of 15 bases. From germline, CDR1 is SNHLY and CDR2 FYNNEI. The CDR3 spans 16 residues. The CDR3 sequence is CASSVSEHPVNTEAFF. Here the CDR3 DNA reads TGTGCCAGCAGTGTCTCAGAGCACCCCGTGAACACTGAAGCTTTCTTT.

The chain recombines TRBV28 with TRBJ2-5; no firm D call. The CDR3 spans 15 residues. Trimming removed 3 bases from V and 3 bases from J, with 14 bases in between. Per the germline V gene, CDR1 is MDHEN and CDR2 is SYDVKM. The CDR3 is CASSLRLSVEETQYF. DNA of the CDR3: TGTGCCAGCAGTTTGAGATTATCGGTGGAAGAGACCCAGTACTTC.

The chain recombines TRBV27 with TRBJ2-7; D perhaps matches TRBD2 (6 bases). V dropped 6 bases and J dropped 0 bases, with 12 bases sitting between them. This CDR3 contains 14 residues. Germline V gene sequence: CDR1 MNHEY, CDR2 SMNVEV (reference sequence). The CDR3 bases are TGTGCCAGCAGCCGGGACGGGAGCTCCTACGAGCAGTACTTC. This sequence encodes CASSRDGSSYEQYF.

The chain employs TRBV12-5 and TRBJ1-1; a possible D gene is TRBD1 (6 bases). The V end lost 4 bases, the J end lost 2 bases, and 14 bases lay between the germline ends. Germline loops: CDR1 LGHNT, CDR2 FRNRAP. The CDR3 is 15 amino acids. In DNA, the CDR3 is TGTGCTAGTGGTTCGCTGCGGACAGAAAACACTGAAGCTTTCTTT. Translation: CASGSLRTENTEAFF.

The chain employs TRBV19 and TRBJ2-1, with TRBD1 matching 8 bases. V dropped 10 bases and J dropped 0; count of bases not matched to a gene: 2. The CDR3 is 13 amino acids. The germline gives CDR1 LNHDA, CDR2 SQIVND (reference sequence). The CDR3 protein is CATGTGSYNEQFF. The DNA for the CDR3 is TGTGCCACCGGGACAGGCTCCTACAATGAGCAGTTCTTC.

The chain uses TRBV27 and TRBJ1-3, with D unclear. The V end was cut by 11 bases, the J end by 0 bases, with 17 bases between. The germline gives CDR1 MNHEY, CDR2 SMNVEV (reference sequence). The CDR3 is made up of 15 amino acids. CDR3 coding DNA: TGTGCCCTAGCGGCAGGACCGAGCTCTGGAAACACCATATATTTT. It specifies CALAAGPSSGNTIYF.

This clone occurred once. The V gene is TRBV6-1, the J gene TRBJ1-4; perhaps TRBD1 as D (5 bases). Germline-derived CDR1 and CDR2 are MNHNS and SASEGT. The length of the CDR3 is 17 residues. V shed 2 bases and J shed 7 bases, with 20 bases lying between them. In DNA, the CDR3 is TGTGCCAGCAGTGAAATTGGGAGGTTCGGGGGTTTTGAAAAACTGTTTTTT. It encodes CASSEIGRFGGFEKLFF.

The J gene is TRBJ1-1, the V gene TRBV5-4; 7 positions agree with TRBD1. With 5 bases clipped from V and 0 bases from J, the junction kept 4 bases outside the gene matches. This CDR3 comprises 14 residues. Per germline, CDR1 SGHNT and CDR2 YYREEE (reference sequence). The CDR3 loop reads CASRIDRVNTEAFF. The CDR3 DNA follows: TGTGCCAGCAGGATAGACAGGGTGAACACTGAAGCTTTCTTT. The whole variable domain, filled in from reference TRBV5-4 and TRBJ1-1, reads ETGVTQSPTHLIKTRGQQVTLRCSSQSGHNTVSWYQQALGQGPQFIFQYYREEENGRGNFPPRFSGLQFPNYSSELNVNALELDDSALYLCASRIDRVNTEAFFGQGTRLTVV.

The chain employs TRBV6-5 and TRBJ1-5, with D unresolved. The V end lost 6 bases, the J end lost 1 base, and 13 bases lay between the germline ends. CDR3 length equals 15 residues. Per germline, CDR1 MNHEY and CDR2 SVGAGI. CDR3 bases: TGTGCCAGCAGACTAATTGGAGGGAGCAATCAGCCCCAGCATTTT. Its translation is CASRLIGGSNQPQHF.

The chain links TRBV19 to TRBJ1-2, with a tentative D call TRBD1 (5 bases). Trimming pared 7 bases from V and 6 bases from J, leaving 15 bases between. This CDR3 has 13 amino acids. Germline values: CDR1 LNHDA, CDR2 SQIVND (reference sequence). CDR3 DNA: TGTGCCAGTAAGGGGAGAATTGAGGATGGCTACACCTTC. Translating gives CASKGRIEDGYTF.

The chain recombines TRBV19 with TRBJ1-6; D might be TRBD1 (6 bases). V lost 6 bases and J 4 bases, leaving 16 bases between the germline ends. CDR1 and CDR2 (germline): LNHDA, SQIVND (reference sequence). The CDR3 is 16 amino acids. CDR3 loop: CASRTGKSIYNSPLHF. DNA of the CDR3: TGTGCCAGTAGAACAGGGAAGAGTATTTATAATTCACCCCTCCACTTT.

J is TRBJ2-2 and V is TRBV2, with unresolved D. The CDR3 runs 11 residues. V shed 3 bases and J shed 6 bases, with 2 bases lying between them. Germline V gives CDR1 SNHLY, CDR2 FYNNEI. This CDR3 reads CASSDSGELFF. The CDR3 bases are TGTGCCAGCAGTGATTCCGGGGAGCTGTTTTTT.

The CDR3 DNA is TGTGCCAGCTCACCAGCAGGAATAGAGGGCTACACCTTC. Translation gives CASSPAGIEGYTF. The gene calls are TRBV18 and TRBJ1-2; no reliable D call. Trimming removed 2 bases from V and 8 bases from J, with 12 bases in between. The CDR3 totals 13 residues. The germline CDR1 and CDR2 sequences are KGHSH and LQKENI.

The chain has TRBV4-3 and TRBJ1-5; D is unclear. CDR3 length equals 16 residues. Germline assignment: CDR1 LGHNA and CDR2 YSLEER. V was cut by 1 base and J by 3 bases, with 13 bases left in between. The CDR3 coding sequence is TGCGCCAGCAGCCAAGGCCTCGGGGAGAACAATCAGCCCCAGCATTTT. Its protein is CASSQGLGENNQPQHF.

The CDR3 DNA reads as TGCGCCAGCAGCTTCCAGACTACCCCTCTAACAGATACGCAGTATTTT. The encoded protein is CASSFQTTPLTDTQYF. The V gene is TRBV5-1, the J gene TRBJ2-3; maybe TRBD2 (5 bases). This CDR3 contains 16 residues. The germline V gene has CDR1 SGHRS and CDR2 YFSETQ. V dropped 2 bases and J dropped 3 bases, with 16 bases sitting between them.

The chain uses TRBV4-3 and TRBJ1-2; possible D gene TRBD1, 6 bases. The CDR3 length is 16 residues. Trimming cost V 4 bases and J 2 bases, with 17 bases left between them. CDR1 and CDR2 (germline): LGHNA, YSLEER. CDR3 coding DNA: TGCGCCAGCAGCCCGATTTTTCCGGGGGCGAACTATGGCTACACCTTC. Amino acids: CASSPIFPGANYGYTF.

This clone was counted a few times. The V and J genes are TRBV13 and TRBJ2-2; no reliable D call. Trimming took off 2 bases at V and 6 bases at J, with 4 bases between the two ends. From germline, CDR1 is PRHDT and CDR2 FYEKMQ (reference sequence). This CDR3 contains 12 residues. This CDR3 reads CASSLQSGELFF. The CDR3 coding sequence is TGTGCCAGCAGCTTACAGTCCGGGGAGCTGTTTTTT.

CDR3 DNA sequence: TGTGCCACCAGCAGAGGTGCGGGCCAAAACGAGCAGTACTTC. The encoded protein is CATSRGAGQNEQYF. The chain links TRBV15 to TRBJ2-7, with a weak D call TRBD2 (5 bases). This CDR3 comprises 14 residues. With 1 base removed from V and 5 bases from J, the gap between germline ends came to 12 bases. Per germline, CDR1 LNHNV and CDR2 YYDKDF (reference sequence).

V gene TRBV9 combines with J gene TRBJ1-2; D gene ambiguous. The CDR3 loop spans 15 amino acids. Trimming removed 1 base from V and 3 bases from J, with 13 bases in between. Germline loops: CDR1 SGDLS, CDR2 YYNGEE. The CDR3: CASSVRPISDYGYTF. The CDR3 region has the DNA TGTGCCAGCAGCGTACGGCCGATTTCGGACTATGGCTACACCTTC.

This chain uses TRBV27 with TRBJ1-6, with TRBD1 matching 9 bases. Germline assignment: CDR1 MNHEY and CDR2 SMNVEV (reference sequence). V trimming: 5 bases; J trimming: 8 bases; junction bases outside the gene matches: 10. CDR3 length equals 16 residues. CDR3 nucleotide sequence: TGTGCCAGCAGTCCGCTAGGACAGGGGATAGATTCACCCCTCCACTTT. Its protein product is CASSPLGQGIDSPLHF.

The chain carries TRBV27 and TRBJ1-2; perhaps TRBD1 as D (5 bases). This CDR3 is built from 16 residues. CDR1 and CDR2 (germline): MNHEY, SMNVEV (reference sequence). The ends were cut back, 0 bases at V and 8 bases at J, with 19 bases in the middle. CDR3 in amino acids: CASSLSPGAGYLGYTF. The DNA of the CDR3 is TGTGCCAGCAGTTTATCCCCCGGGGCAGGGTATTTGGGCTACACCTTC.

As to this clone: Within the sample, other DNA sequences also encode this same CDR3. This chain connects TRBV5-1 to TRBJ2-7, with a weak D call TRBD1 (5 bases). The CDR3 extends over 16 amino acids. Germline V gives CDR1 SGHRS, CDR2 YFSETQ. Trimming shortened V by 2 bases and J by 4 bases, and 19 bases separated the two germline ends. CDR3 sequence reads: CASSLIPQELGYEQYF. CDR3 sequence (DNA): TGCGCCAGCAGCTTAATCCCACAGGAACTTGGGTACGAGCAGTACTTC.

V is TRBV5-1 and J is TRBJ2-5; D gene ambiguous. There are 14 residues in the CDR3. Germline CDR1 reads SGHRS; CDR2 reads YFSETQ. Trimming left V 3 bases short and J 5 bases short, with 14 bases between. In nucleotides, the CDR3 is TGCGCCAGCAGCTCAGGCGGCCGATCGGAGACCCAGTACTTC. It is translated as CASSSGGRSETQYF.